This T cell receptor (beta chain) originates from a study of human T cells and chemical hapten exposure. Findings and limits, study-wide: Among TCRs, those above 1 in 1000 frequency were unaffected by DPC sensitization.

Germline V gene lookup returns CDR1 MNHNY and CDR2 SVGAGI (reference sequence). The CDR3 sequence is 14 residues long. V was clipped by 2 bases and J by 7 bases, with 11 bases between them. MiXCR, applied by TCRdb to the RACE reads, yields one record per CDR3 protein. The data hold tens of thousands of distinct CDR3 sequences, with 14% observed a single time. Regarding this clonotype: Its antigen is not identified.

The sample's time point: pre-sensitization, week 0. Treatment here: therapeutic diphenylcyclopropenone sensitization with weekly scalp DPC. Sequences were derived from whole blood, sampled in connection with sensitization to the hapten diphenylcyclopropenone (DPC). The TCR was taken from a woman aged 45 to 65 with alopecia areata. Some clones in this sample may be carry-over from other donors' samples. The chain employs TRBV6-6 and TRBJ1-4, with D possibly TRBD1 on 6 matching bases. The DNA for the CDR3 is TGTGCCAGCAGTTACGCAGGGGCGAGTGAAAAACTGTTTTTT. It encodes CASSYAGASEKLFF.